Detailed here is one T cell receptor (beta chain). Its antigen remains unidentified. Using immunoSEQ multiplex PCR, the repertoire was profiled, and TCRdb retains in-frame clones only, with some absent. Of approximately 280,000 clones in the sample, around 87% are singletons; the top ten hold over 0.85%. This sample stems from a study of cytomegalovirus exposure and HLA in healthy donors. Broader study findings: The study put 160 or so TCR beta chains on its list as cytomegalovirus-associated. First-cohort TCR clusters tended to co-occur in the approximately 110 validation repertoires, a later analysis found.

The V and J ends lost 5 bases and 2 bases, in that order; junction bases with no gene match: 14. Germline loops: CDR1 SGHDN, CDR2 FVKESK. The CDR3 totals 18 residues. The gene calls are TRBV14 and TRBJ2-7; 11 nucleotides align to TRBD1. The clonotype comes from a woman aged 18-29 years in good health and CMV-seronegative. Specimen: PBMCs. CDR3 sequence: CASSKGGQGGYYPYEQYF. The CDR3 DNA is TGTGCCAGCAGCAAGGGGGGACAGGGGGGATACTACCCCTACGAGCAGTACTTC.